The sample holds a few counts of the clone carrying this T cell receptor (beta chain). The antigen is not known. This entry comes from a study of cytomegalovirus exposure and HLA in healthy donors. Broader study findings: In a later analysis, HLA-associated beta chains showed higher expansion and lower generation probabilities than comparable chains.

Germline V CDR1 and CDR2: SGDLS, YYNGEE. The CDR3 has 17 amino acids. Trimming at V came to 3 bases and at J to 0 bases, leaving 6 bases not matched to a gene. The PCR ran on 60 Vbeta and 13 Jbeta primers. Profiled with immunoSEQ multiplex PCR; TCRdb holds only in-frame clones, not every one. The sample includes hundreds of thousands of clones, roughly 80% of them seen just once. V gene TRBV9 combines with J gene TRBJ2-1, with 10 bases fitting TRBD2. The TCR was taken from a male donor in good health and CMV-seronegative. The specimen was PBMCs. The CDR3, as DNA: TGTGCCAGCAGCGGTGGACTAGCGGAAAGCTCCTACAATGAGCAGTTCTTC. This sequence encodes CASSGGLAESSYNEQFF.